The 7 T cell receptor beta chains below all came from one sample that was sequenced in a study of T-cell reconstitution after alpha-beta-depleted transplantation in children. Unique molecular identifiers were used to barcode this TCRbeta library. TCRdb reprocessed the PCR reads via MiXCR and lists one record per CDR3 protein. This table has approximately 100,000 distinct CDR3 sequences, 9.5% to 15% appearing once. The sequenced sample was PBMCs from the stem cell graft donor, obtained from the stem cell graft. These receptors were obtained from a human donor who donated a stem cell graft to a child with inherited bone marrow failure.

This clonotype was seen ten or more times. The chain couples TRBV9 to TRBJ2-3; 10 bases are a match to TRBD2. This CDR3 region has 15 residues. CDR1 is SGDLS, CDR2 YYNGEE, per germline. The V and J ends lost 2 bases and 4 bases, in that order; junction bases with no gene match: 4. Written as DNA, the CDR3 is TGTGCCAGCAGCGTGAGCGGGGGGGGGGCAGATACGCAGTATTTT. This gives the protein CASSVSGGGADTQYF.

This clonotype was recorded at least ten times. The CDR3 protein is CASSLEEAAVSVGETQYF. DNA for the CDR3: TGTGCCAGCAGCTTAGAGGAGGCGGCAGTAAGCGTCGGGGAGACCCAGTACTTC. The chain is built from TRBV11-2 and TRBJ2-5, with a tentative D call TRBD2 (5 bases). The CDR3 is made up of 18 amino acids. Germline CDR1 SGHAT, CDR2 FQNNGV. V was pared by 0 bases and J by 5 bases, with 22 bases between.

The V call is TRBV3-1, the J call TRBJ2-3, with TRBD2 matching 11 bases. From germline, CDR1 is LGHDT and CDR2 YNNKEL (reference sequence). The CDR3 has 20 residues. V lost 11 bases and J lost 1; bases outside the gene matches: 23. CDR3 bases: TGTGCCTCCTGCCCCTCCGAAGGGACTAGCGGCTCCGGGGGCACAGATACGCAGTATTTT. This codes for CASCPSEGTSGSGGTDTQYF.

In this sample, this clonotype turned up many times. The genes are TRBV20-1 and TRBJ2-5; D might be TRBD2 (6 bases). Germline V gives CDR1 DFQATT, CDR2 SNEGSKA (reference sequence). The CDR3 runs 14 residues. Trimming pared 2 bases from V and 5 bases from J, leaving 15 bases between. Here the CDR3 DNA reads TGCAGTGCTAGAAAGTCGGGGGAGGTGGAGACCCAGTACTTC. This codes for CSARKSGEVETQYF.

The sample holds one count of this clonotype. This chain uses TRBV5-1 with TRBJ2-7; D call uncertain. Germline-derived CDR1 and CDR2 are SGHRS and YFSETQ. V was clipped by 0 bases and J by 3 bases, with 7 bases between them. There are 13 residues in the CDR3. The CDR3 is CASSLAPNYEQYF. In nucleotides, the CDR3 is TGCGCCAGCAGCTTGGCGCCCAACTACGAGCAGTACTTC.

At least ten counts were recorded for this clonotype. The gene calls are TRBV12-3 or TRBV12-4 and TRBJ1-5; D is unresolved. The CDR3 loop spans 15 amino acids. V gave up 7 bases and J gave up 1 base, with 14 bases separating them. This chain's CDR3 is CASTLRRESNQPQHF. Here the CDR3 DNA reads TGTGCCAGCACCCTTAGAAGGGAAAGCAATCAGCCCCAGCATTTT.

In the case of this clonotype: It is likely a read error, because the conserved phenylalanine at the end of the CDR3 is missing. CDR3 amino acids: CASSLTTERNIQYL. The CDR3 coding sequence is TGTGCCAGCAGCTTAACTACGGAAAGGAACATTCAGTACTTA. V and J are TRBV7-9 and TRBJ2-4; no clear D gene. The CDR3 length is 14 residues. Trimming took off 2 bases at V and 7 bases at J, with 12 bases between the two ends. In germline, CDR1 is SEHNR, CDR2 FQNEAQ (reference sequence).